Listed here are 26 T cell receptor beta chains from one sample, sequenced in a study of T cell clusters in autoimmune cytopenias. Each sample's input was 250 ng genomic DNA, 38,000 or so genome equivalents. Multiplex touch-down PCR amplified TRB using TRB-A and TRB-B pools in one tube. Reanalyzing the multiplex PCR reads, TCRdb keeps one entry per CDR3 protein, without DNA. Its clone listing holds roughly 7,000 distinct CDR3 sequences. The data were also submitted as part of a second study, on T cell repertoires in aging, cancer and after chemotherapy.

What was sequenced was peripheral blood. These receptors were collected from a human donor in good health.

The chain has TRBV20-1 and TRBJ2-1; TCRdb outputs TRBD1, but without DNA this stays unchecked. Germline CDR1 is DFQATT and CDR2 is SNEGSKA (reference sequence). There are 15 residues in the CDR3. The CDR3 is CSARVRRGMDNEQFF.

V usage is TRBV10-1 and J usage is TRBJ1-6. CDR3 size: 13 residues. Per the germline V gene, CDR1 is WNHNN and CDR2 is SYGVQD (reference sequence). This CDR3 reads CASSDFGDSPLHF.

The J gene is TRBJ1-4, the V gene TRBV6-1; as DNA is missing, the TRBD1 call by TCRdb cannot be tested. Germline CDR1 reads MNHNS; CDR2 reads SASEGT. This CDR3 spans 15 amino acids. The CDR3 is CASSDLGGGNEKLFF.

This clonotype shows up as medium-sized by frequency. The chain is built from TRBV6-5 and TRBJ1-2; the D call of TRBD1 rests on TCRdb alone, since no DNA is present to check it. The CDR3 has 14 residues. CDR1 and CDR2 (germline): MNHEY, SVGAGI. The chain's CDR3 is CASSDGASGYGYTF.

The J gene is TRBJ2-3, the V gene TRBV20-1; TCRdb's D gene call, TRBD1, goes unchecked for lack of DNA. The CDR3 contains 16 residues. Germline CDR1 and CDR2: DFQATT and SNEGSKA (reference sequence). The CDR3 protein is CSAREGSRLGTDTQYF.

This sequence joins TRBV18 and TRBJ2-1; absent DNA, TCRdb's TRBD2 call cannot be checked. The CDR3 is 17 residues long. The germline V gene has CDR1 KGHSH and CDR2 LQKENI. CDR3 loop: CASSRTSGGAGYNEQFF.

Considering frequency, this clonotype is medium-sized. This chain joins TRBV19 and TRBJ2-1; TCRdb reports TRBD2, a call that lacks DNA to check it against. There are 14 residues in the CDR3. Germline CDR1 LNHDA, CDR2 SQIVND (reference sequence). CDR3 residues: CASSLRGGVNEQFF. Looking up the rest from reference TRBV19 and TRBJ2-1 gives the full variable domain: DGGITQSPKYLFRKEGQNVTLSCEQNLNHDAMYWYRQDPGQGLRLIYYSQIVNDFQKGDIAEGYSVSREKKESFPLTVTSAQKNPTAFYLCASSLRGGVNEQFFGPGTRLTVL.

The chain's CDR3 is CASSSLGWPAVETQYF. V gene TRBV18 combines with J gene TRBJ2-5; no DNA is available, so the TRBD2 call from TCRdb remains unchecked. CDR1 is KGHSH, CDR2 LQKENI, per germline. The CDR3 covers 16 residues.

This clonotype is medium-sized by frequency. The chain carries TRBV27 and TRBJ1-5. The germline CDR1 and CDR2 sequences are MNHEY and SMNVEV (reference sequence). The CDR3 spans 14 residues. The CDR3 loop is CASSLWPSNQPQHF.

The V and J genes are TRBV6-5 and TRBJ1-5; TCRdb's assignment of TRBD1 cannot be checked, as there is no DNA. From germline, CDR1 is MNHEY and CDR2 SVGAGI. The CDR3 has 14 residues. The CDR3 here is CASSEAGPPRPQHF.

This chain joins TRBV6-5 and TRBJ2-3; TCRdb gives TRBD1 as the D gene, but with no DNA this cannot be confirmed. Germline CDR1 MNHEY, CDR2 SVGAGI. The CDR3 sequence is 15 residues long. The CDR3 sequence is CASSYRTGFSDTQYF.

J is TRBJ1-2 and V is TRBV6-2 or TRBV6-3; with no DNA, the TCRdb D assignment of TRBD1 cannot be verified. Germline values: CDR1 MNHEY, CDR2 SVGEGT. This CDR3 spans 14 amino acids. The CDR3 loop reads CASTGQSSYYGYTF.

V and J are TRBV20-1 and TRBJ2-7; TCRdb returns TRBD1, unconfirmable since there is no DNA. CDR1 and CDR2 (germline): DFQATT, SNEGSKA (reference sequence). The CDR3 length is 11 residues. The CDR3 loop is CSAFGGRGQYF.

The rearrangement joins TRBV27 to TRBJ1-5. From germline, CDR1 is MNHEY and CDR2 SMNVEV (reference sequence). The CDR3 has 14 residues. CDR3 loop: CASSKGWGNQPQHF.

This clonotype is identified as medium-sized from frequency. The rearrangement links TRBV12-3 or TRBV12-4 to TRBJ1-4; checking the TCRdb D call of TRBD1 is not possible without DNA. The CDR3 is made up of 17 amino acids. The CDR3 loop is CASSLDIRQGTGEKLFF.

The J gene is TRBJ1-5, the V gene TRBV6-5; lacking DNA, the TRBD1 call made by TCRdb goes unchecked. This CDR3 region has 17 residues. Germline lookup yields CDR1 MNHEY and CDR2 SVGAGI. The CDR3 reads CASSKLHRTGLYQPQHF.

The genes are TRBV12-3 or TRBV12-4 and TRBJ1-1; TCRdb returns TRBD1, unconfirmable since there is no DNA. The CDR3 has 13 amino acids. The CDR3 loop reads CASSTGMNTEAFF.

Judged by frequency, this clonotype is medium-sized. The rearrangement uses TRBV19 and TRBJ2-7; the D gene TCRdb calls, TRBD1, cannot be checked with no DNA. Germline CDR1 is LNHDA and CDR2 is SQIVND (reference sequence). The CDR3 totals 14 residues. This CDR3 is CASSLWDSSYEQYF.

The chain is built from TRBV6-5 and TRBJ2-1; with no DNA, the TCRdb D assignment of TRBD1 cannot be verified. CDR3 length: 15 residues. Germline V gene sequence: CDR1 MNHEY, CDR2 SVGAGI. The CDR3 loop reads CASSYGGTGGSTGFF.

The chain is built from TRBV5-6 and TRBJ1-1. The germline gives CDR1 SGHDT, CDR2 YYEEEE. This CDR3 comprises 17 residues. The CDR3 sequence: CASSINTPPTIGTEAFF.

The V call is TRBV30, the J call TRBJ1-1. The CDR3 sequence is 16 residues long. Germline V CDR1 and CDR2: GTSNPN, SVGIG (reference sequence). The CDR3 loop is CAWSVLRVRGGTEAFF.

This chain's CDR3 is CASSLVSGQPQHF. The chain employs TRBV7-6 and TRBJ1-5. The CDR3 has 13 amino acids. Germline CDR1 SGHVS, CDR2 FNYEAQ.

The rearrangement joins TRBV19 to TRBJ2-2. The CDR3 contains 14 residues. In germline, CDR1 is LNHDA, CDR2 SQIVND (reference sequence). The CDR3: CASSIGTNTGELFF.

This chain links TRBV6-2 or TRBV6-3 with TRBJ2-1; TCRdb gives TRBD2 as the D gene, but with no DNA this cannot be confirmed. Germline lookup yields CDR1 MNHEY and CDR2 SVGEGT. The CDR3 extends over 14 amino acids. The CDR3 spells CASRTSGGHNEQFF.

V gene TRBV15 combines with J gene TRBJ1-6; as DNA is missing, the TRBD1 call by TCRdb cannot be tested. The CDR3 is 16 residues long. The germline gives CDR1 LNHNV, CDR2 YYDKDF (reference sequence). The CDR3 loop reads CATSRDLTGENSPLHF.

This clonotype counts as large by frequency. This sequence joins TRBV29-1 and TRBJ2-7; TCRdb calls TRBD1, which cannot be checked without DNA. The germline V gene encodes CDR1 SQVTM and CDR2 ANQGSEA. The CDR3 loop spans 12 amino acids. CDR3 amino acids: CSVAATENEQYF.